This T cell receptor beta chain was sequenced during a study of blood T cell repertoires in COVID-19. About the study: The study drew acute and convalescent COVID-19 samples from the United States, Italy and Spain. From T cells, B-cell-depleted T cells, or PBMCs came the material, which was cDNA or gDNA.

As processed by the authors: How many nucleated cells were present was estimated from reference gene primer amplification. Sequenced by immunoSEQ multiplex PCR; TCRdb stores in-frame clones only, minus some. V and J calls and clone size are as listed in that table; D and trimming were resolved from the DNA. The table includes 200,000 to 250,000 clones, roughly 84% detected once. The CDR3 covers 16 residues. Germline V CDR1 and CDR2: MNHEY, SMNVEV (reference sequence). Trimming pared 2 bases from V and 6 bases from J, leaving 16 bases between. The chain joins TRBV27 to TRBJ2-2, with a possible D match to TRBD2 (5 bases). The clonotype originates from a woman older than 75 with active or convalescent COVID-19. The sequencing sample was made of peripheral blood. CDR3 region: CASSLLLTRGAGELFF. In DNA, the CDR3 is TGTGCCAGCAGTTTACTCCTCACTCGGGGTGCCGGGGAGCTGTTTTTT.